This entry concerns a single T cell receptor beta chain. The data belong to a study of spatial heterogeneity in lung cancer. V lost 5 bases, J lost 3 bases, and 10 bases lay in between. CDR1 is SGHAT, CDR2 FQNNGV, per germline. The CDR3 covers 13 residues. TCRdb re-analysed the 5' RACE reads in MiXCR, keeping a single row per CDR3 protein. The table lists under 100,000 distinct CDR3 sequences, around 10% of them singletons, with about 7% in the top ten. This sample's time point: sample taken at primary tumor resection. The authors sequenced whole RNA from tumor, nontumor lung or frozen PBMC without sorting. Donors were about 70 untreated early-stage non-small cell lung cancer patients.

The source is a male donor with early-stage non-small cell lung cancer. The input for sequencing was PBMCs, taken at surgery. The chain joins TRBV11-2 to TRBJ2-5; maybe TRBD2 (6 bases). The CDR3 is CASSLRLEETQYF. As DNA, the CDR3 is TGTGCCAGCAGCCTTAGACTAGAAGAGACCCAGTACTTC.